The rows below give T cell receptor beta chains drawn from one sample of a study of T cells in localized non-small cell lung cancer. Sequencing used immunoSEQ multiplex PCR; TCRdb keeps in-frame clones, though not all of them. The table shows tens of thousands of clones, with approximately 83% occurring only once. This specimen was PBMCs, taken before any cancer treatment. The receptors were sampled from a man aged 35 to 69 with stage II lung adenocarcinoma. Each CDR3 is given with its conserved first and last residue. The D gene is left open where the match is weak. A row's size may be missing; if present it is once, few, many or a size class.

>TRBV5-4|TRBJ2-1|NA|once
CASSSVGGGYNEQFF
TGTGCCAGCAGCTCGGTCGGGGGCGGCTACAATGAGCAGTTCTTC
>TRBV6-1|TRBJ1-1|TRBD1|NA
CASTPPGRGITEAFF
TGTGCCAGCACTCCCCCCGGCAGGGGGATCACTGAAGCTTTCTTT
>TRBV7-6|TRBJ1-2|NA|NA
CASSFPDNYGYTF
TGTGCCAGCAGCTTCCCAGATAACTATGGCTACACCTTC
>TRBV30|TRBJ1-3|TRBD1|NA
CAWTRDREVGNTIYF
TGTGCCTGGACCAGGGACAGGGAGGTTGGAAACACCATATATTTT
>TRBV5-1|TRBJ1-6|NA|NA
CASSLQPFSNNSPLHF
TGCGCCAGCAGCTTACAGCCATTTTCCAATAATTCACCCCTCCACTTT
>TRBV5-1|TRBJ1-5|NA|NA
CASSPQGGGNQPQHF
TGCGCCAGCAGTCCACAAGGCGGTGGCAATCAGCCCCAGCATTTT
>TRBV30|TRBJ1-2|NA|few
CAWSPDKLNYGYTF
TGTGCCTGGAGTCCCGACAAGCTGAACTATGGCTACACCTTC
>TRBV19|TRBJ1-2|NA|few
CASSISFAGDTNYGYTF
TGTGCCAGTAGTATTTCATTCGCAGGGGACACTAACTATGGCTACACCTTC
>TRBV7-2|TRBJ2-7|NA|NA
CASSRMSDSYEQYF
TGTGCCAGCAGCCGTATGTCCGATTCCTACGAGCAGTACTTC
>TRBV6-6|TRBJ2-1|NA|NA
CASILGTGEQFF
TGTGCCAGCATTCTCGGGACGGGTGAGCAGTTCTTC
>TRBV7-3|TRBJ2-2|NA|NA
CASSLGTVTGELFF
TGTGCCAGCAGCCTGGGGACTGTCACCGGGGAGCTGTTTTTT
>TRBV30|TRBJ2-5|TRBD2|NA
CAWRASGGSRVGTQYF
TGTGCCTGGAGGGCTAGCGGGGGGTCCAGGGTGGGGACCCAGTACTTC
>TRBV12-5|TRBJ2-7|TRBD1|NA
CASGSGTGYYEQYF
TGTGCTAGTGGTTCCGGGACAGGGTACTACGAGCAGTACTTC
>TRBV28|TRBJ1-1|TRBD1|NA
CASRRQGGDTEAFF
TGTGCCAGCAGAAGACAGGGGGGCGACACTGAAGCTTTCTTT
>TRBV5-1|TRBJ2-5|NA|few
CASSFKETQYF
TGCGCCAGCAGCTTTAAAGAGACCCAGTACTTC
>TRBV28|TRBJ1-1|NA|once
CASSSSAGNTEAFF
NA
>TRBV2|TRBJ1-5|NA|few
CASSVGGTSNQPQHF
TGTGCCAGCAGTGTTGGGGGCACGAGCAATCAGCCCCAGCATTTT
>TRBV27|TRBJ1-2|NA|NA
CASSLTPQQLLYGYTF
TGTGCCAGCAGTTTAACCCCCCAGCAGCTTCTCTATGGCTACACCTTC
>TRBV2|TRBJ1-2|NA|NA
CASSELIYGYTF
TGTGCCAGCAGTGAACTTATTTATGGCTACACCTTC
>TRBV6-5|TRBJ1-6|NA|NA
CASSYSRQYNSPLHF
TGTGCCAGCAGTTACTCTAGACAGTATAATTCACCCCTCCACTTT